The 5 T cell receptor beta chains below all came from one sample that was sequenced in a study of shared clonotypes between healthy human individuals. Terminally differentiated effector memory CD45RA+ cells were excluded by CCR7 positive selection of CD45RO-negative cells. TCRdb keeps only in-frame clones here, not all; method: immunoSEQ multiplex PCR. Among over 2 million clones listed, 85% to 95% were seen once. Sequencing was performed on naive CD8+ T cells sorted from blood. The receptors shown here come from a man aged 18 to 30 in good health.

The V call is TRBV10-3, the J call TRBJ2-7; D is tentatively TRBD1 or TRBD2 (6 bases each). Germline CDR1 is ENHRY and CDR2 is SYGVKD. This CDR3 has 16 amino acids. Trimming removed 2 bases at V and 5 bases at J, with 19 bases between. The CDR3: CAISETGNGGNHEQYF. CDR3 in DNA: TGTGCCATCAGTGAGACAGGGAATGGAGGGAACCACGAGCAGTACTTC.

This sequence joins TRBV2 and TRBJ2-2; D may be TRBD1 (5 bases). Trimming left V 3 bases short and J 6 bases short, with 11 bases between. The CDR3 runs to 14 residues. Germline V lookup: CDR1 SNHLY, CDR2 FYNNEI. The CDR3 coding sequence is TGTGCCAGCAGTGATATAGACAGCGCCGGGGAGCTGTTTTTT. It codes for CASSDIDSAGELFF.

As DNA, the CDR3 is TGTGCCAGCAGTTCCTGGGGGATGAACACTGAAGCTTTCTTT. This gives the protein CASSSWGMNTEAFF. V is TRBV27 and J is TRBJ1-1, with a tentative D call TRBD1 (5 bases). CDR3 size: 14 residues. Trimming shortened V by 4 bases and J by 0 bases, and 9 bases separated the two germline ends. CDR1 is MNHEY and CDR2 is SMNVEV in the germline V gene (reference sequence).

The V call is TRBV23-1, the J call TRBJ2-7; unclear D gene. TRBV23-1 has ORF status, its function being uncertain. The CDR3 spans 13 residues. With 0 bases removed from V and 4 bases from J, the gap between germline ends came to 7 bases. The CDR3 here is CASSQSRHYEQYF. As DNA, the CDR3 is TGCGCCAGCAGTCAATCTCGTCATTACGAGCAGTACTTC.

This clone has just one count. The chain recombines TRBV6-1 with TRBJ2-3; D is unclear. The CDR3 is made up of 16 amino acids. V shed 2 bases and J shed 2 bases, with 14 bases lying between them. Germline CDR1 MNHNS, CDR2 SASEGT. CDR3 residues: CASSEMVTSTTDTQYF. The CDR3 DNA reads as TGTGCCAGCAGTGAAATGGTCACGTCAACCACAGATACGCAGTATTTT.